These 5 T cell receptor beta chains were sequenced from one sample in a study of cytotoxic CD8 clonotypes in ibrutinib-treated CLL. Sequenced by immunoSEQ multiplex PCR; TCRdb stores in-frame clones only, minus some. The sample includes approximately 150,000 clones, 70% to 85% seen only once; the top ten take approximately 27%. Source: PBMCs, taken after 12 months of ibrutinib treatment. The receptor set was obtained from a human donor with chronic lymphocytic leukemia.

The chain is built from TRBV7-2 and TRBJ1-2, with a tentative D call TRBD1 (5 bases). This CDR3 is built from 14 residues. Trimming pared 5 bases from V and 4 bases from J, leaving 14 bases between. The germline gives CDR1 SGHTA, CDR2 FQGNSA. The DNA for the CDR3 is TGTGCCAGCAGCAGATACGGGGGGAGCTATGGCTACACCTTC. It encodes CASSRYGGSYGYTF.

This clone was seen a few times. The chain uses TRBV30 and TRBJ1-5; TRBD1 matches at 7 bases. Unmatched junction bases numbered 0, after V lost 3 bases and J lost 1 base. CDR3 length equals 13 residues. Germline V gene data show CDR1 as GTSNPN and CDR2 as SVGIG (reference sequence). The DNA for the CDR3 is TGTGCCTGGAGGGGACAGAGCAATCAGCCCCAGCATTTT. Translating it yields CAWRGQSNQPQHF.

This clone was recorded only once. This chain links TRBV29-1 with TRBJ2-1, with 11 bases that match TRBD2. CDR3 length: 15 residues. Germline V gene lookup returns CDR1 SQVTM and CDR2 ANQGSEA. V was pared by 6 bases and J by 9 bases, with 13 bases of the junction left unmatched. The CDR3 DNA sequence: TGCAGCGTCCCCACGACTAGCGGGGTTTTAAGTGAGCAGTTCTTC. Its translation is CSVPTTSGVLSEQFF.

The CDR3 nucleotides read TGTGCCAGCAGCTTACCGGGACAGTTATACAATGAGCAGTTCTTC. It yields the protein CASSLPGQLYNEQFF. The chain couples TRBV11-3 to TRBJ2-1; 7 positions match TRBD1. Looked up from germline, CDR1 is SGHNT and CDR2 is YENEEA. The CDR3 is 15 amino acids. After removal of 2 bases from V and 4 bases from J, the junction contained 5 bases not matched to a gene.

This clone was counted a few times. CDR3 sequence: CASSWGGGTSYEQYF. Written as DNA, the CDR3 is TGTGCCAGTAGTTGGGGCGGGGGGACCTCCTACGAGCAGTACTTC. The rearrangement joins TRBV19 to TRBJ2-7, with 8 bases matching TRBD2. CDR1 LNHDA and CDR2 SQIVND come from the germline V gene (reference sequence). The V and J ends lost 5 bases and 0 bases, in that order; junction bases with no gene match: 6. The CDR3 covers 15 residues.